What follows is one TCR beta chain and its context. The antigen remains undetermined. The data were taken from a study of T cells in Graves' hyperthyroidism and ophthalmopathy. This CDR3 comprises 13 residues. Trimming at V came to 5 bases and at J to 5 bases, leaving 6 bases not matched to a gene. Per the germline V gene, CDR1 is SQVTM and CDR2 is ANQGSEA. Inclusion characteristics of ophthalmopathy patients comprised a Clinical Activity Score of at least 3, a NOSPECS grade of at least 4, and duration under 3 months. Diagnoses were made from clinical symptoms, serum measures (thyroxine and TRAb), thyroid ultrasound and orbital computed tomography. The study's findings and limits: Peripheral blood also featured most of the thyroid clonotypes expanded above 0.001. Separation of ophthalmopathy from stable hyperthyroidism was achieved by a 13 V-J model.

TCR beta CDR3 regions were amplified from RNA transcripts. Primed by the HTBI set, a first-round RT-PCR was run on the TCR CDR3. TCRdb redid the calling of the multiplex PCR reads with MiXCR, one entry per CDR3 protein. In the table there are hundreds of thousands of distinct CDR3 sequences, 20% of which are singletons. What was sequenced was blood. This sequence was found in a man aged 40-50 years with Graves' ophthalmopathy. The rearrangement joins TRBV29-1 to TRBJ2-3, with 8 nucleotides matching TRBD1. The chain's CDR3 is CSVSQGVGDTQYF. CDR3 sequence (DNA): TGCAGCGTTTCACAGGGGGTGGGAGATACGCAGTATTTT.